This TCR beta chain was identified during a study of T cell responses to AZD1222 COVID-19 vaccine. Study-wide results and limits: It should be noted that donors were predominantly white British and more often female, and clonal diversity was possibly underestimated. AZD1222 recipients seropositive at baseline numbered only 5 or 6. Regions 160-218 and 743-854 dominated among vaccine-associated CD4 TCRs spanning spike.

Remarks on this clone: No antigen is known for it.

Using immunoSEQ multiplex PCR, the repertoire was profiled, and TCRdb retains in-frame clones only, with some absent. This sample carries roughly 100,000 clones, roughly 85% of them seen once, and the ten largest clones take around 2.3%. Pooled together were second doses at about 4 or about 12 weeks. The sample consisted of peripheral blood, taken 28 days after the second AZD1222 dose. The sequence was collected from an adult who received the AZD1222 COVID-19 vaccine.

CDR3 in DNA: TGTGCCAGCAGCCGATCCCCCTTACTCAACACCGGGGAGCTGTTTTTT. Translation gives CASSRSPLLNTGELFF. The chain couples TRBV3-1 (or the pseudogene TRBV3-2) to TRBJ2-2; D gene uncertain. The CDR3 consists of 16 residues. Trimming took off 4 bases at V and 2 bases at J, with 14 bases between the two ends. CDR1 and CDR2 from the germline V gene are LGHDT and YNNKEL (reference sequence).